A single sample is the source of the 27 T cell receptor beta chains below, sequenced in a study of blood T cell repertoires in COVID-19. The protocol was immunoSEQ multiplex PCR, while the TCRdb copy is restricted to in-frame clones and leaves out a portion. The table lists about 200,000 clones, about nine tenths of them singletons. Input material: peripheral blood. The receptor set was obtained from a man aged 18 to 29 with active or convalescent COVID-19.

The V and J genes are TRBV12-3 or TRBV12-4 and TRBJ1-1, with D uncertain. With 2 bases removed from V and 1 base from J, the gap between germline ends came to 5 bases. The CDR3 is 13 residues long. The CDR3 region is CASSLIRNTEAFF. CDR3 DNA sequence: TGTGCCAGCAGTTTAATCAGGAACACTGAAGCTTTCTTT.

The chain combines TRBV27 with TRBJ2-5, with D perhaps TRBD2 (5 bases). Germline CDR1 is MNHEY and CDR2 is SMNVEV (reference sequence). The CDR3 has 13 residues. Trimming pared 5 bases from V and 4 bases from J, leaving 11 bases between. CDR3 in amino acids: CASSTSFRETQYF. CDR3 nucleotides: TGTGCCAGCAGTACTAGTTTCCGAGAGACCCAGTACTTC.

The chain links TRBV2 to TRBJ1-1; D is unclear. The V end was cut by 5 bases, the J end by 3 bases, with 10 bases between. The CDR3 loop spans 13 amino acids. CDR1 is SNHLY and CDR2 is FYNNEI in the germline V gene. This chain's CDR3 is CASSYRLYTEAFF. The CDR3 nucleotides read TGTGCCAGCAGTTACCGACTCTACACTGAAGCTTTCTTT.

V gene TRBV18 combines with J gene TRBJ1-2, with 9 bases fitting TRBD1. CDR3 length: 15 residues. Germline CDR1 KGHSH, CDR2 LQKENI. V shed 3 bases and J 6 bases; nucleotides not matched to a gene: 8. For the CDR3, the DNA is TGTGCCAGCTCACCGACGACTGACAGGGGGAATGGCTACACCTTC. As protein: CASSPTTDRGNGYTF.

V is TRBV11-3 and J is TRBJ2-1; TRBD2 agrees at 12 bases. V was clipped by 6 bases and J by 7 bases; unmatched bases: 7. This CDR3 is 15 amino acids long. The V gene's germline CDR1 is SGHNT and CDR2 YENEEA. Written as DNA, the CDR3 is TGTGCCAGCAGTTGGGGGACTAGCGGGTGGAATGAGCAGTTCTTC. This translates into CASSWGTSGWNEQFF.

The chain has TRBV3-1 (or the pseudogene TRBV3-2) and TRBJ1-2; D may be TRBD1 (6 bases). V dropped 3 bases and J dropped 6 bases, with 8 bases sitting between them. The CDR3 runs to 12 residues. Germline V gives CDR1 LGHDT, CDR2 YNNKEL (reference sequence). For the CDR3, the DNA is TGTGCCAGCAGCCAGGGGGCACATGGCTACACCTTC. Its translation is CASSQGAHGYTF.

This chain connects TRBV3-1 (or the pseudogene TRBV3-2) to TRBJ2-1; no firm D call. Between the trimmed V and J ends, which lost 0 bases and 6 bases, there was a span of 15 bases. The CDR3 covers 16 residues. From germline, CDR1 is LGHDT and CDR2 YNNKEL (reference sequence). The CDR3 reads CASSQDPPALVNEQFF. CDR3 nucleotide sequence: TGTGCCAGCAGCCAAGATCCCCCCGCGCTTGTCAATGAGCAGTTCTTC.

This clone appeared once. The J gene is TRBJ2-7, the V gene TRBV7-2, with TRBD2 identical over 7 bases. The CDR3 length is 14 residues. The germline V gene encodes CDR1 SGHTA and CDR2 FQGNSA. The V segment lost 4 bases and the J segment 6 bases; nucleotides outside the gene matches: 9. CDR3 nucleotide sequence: TGTGCCAGCAGCTCTTCGACTAGCCTCGGCGAGCAGTACTTC. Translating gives CASSSSTSLGEQYF.

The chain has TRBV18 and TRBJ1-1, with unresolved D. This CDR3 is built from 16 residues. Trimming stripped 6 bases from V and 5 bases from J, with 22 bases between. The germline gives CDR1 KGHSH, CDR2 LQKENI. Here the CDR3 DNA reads TGTGCCAGCTCCCCAGGACGTCGGGATAGGAGAACTGAAGCTTTCTTT. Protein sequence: CASSPGRRDRRTEAFF.

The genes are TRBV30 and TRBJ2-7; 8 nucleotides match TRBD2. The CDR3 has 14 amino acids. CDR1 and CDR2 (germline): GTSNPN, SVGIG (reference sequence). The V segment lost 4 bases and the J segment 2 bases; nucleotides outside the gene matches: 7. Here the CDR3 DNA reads TGTGCCTGGACTCAGACTAGCGAAACCTACGAGCAGTACTTC. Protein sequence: CAWTQTSETYEQYF.

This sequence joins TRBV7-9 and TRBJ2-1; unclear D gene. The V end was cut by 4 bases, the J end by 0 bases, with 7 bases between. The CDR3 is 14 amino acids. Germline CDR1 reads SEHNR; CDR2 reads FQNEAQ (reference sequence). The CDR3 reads CASSSISSYNEQFF. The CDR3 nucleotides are TGTGCCAGCAGCTCTATTAGCTCCTACAATGAGCAGTTCTTC.

CDR3 in amino acids: CASSPGLTSSYNEQFF. CDR3 nucleotide sequence: TGTGCCAGCAGCCCTGGACTCACCAGCTCCTACAATGAGCAGTTCTTC. J is TRBJ2-1 and V is TRBV7-8, with TRBD2 as a possible D gene (5 bases). CDR3 length: 16 residues. Germline CDR1 reads SGHVS; CDR2 reads FQNEAQ. The germline V and J ends were trimmed by 5 bases and 0 bases, with 14 bases remaining between them.

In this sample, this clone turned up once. In DNA form, the CDR3 reads TGTGCCAGTAGTATAGATCTGACGACAGGGGGATACACCTTC. Protein sequence: CASSIDLTTGGYTF. V and J are TRBV19 and TRBJ1-2; 9 bases fit TRBD1. Germline CDR1 reads LNHDA; CDR2 reads SQIVND (reference sequence). The CDR3 is 14 amino acids. V trimming: 0 bases; J trimming: 11 bases; junction bases outside the gene matches: 7.

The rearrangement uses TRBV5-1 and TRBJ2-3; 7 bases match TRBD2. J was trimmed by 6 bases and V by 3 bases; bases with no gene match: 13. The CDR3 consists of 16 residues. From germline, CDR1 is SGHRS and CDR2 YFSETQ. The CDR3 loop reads CASSSIPGTIQDTQYF. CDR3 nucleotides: TGCGCCAGCAGCTCAATACCCGGGACTATTCAGGATACGCAGTATTTT.

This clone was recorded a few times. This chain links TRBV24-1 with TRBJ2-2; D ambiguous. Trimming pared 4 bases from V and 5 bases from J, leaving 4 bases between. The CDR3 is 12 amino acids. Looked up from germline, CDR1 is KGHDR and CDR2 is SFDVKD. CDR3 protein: CATSDQTGELFF. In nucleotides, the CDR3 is TGTGCCACCAGTGACCAGACCGGGGAGCTGTTTTTT.

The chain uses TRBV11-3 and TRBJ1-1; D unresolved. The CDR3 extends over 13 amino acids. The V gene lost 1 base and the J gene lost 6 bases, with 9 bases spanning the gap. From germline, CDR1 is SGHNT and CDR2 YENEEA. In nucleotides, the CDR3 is TGTGCCAGCAGCTTAGGACGCGGGGCTGAAGCTTTCTTT. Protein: CASSLGRGAEAFF. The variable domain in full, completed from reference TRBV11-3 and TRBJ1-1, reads EAGVVQSPRYKIIEKKQPVAFWCNPISGHNTLYWYLQNLGQGPELLIRYENEEAVDDSQLPKDRFSAERLKGVDSTLKIQPAELGDSAVYLCASSLGRGAEAFFGQGTRLTVV.

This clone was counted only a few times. The chain's CDR3 is CASSIGLSGLRAGAFF. Written as DNA, the CDR3 is TGTGCCAGTAGTATAGGGTTGTCGGGACTCAGAGCCGGCGCTTTCTTT. The chain joins TRBV19 to TRBJ1-1; TRBD1 is a possible D gene (5 bases). Germline CDR1 and CDR2: LNHDA and SQIVND (reference sequence). The CDR3 sequence is 16 residues long. Trimming shortened V by 1 base and J by 11 bases, and 23 bases separated the two germline ends.

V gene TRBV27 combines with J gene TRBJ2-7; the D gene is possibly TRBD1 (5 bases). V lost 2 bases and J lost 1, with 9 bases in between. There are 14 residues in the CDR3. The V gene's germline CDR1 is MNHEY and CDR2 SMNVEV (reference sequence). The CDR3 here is CASSLGKGSYEQYF. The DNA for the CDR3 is TGTGCCAGCAGTTTAGGGAAGGGGTCCTACGAGCAGTACTTC.

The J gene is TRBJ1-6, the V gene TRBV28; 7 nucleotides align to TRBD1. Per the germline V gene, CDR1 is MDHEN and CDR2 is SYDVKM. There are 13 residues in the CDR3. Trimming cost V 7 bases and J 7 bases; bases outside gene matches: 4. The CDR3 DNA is TGTGCCAGCACCGGGACAGAAAATTCACCCCTCCACTTT. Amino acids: CASTGTENSPLHF.

DNA for the CDR3: TGTGCCAGCATACCCTCACGCCTAACAGATACGCAGTATTTT. Translation gives CASIPSRLTDTQYF. J is TRBJ2-3 and V is TRBV7-3; no firm D call. V lost 7 bases and J 3 bases, leaving 14 bases between the germline ends. The germline gives CDR1 SGHTA, CDR2 FQGTGA. The CDR3 contains 14 residues.

CDR3 in amino acids: CASSGSRGGNTIYF. The CDR3 bases are TGTGCCAGCAGCGGCTCCAGGGGCGGAAACACCATATATTTT. The chain has TRBV3-1 (or the pseudogene TRBV3-2) and TRBJ1-3, with a tentative D call TRBD1 (6 bases). From germline, CDR1 is LGHDT and CDR2 YNNKEL (reference sequence). The CDR3 length is 14 residues. With 5 bases removed from V and 4 bases from J, the gap between germline ends came to 12 bases.

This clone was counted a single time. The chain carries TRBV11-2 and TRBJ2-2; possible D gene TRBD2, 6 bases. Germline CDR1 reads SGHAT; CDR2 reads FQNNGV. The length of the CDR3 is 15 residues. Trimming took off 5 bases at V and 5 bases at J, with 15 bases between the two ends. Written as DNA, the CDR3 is TGTGCCAGCAGCCTGAGAGCGGGTTATACCGGGGAGCTGTTTTTT. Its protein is CASSLRAGYTGELFF.

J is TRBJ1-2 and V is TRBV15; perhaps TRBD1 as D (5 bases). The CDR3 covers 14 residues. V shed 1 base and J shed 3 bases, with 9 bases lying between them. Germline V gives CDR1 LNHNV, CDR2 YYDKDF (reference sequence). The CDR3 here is CATSRGGRDYGYTF. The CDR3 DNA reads TGTGCCACCAGCAGAGGAGGCAGGGACTATGGCTACACCTTC.

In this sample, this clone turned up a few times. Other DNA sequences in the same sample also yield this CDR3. The CDR3 is CASSLTSGRPTDTQYF. In DNA, the CDR3 is TGTGCCAGCAGCTTGACTAGCGGGAGACCGACAGATACGCAGTATTTT. This chain links TRBV7-9 with TRBJ2-3, with 12 bases lining up with TRBD2. Germline V gives CDR1 SEHNR, CDR2 FQNEAQ (reference sequence). The V segment lost 3 bases and the J segment 3 bases; nucleotides outside the gene matches: 4. The CDR3 is 16 residues long.

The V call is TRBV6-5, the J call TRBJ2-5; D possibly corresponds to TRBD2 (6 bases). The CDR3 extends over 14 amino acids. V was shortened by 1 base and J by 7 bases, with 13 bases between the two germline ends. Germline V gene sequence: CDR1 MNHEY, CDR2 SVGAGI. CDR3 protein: CASSYLAVSGTQYF. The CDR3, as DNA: TGTGCCAGCAGTTACTTAGCGGTCTCCGGGACCCAGTACTTC.

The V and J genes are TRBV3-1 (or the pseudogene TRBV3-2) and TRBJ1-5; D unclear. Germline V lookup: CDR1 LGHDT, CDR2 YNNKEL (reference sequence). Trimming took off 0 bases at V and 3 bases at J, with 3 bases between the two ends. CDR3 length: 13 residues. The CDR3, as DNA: TGTGCCAGCAGCCAAGACGTCAATCAGCCCCAGCATTTT. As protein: CASSQDVNQPQHF.

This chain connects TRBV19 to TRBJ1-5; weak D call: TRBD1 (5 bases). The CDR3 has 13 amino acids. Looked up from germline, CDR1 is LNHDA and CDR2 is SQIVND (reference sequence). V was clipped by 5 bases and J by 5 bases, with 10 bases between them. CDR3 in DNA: TGTGCCAGTAGTCCCAGGGTCCATCAGCCCCAGCATTTT. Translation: CASSPRVHQPQHF. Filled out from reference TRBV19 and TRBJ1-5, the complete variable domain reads DGGITQSPKYLFRKEGQNVTLSCEQNLNHDAMYWYRQDPGQGLRLIYYSQIVNDFQKGDIAEGYSVSREKKESFPLTVTSAQKNPTAFYLCASSPRVHQPQHFGDGTRLSIL.